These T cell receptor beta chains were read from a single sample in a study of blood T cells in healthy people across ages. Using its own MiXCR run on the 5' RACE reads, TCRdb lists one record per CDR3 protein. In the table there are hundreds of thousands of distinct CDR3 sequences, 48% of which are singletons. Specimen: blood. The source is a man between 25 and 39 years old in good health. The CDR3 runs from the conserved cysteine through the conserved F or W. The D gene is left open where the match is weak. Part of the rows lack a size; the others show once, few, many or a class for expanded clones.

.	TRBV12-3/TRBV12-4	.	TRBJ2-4	TGTGCCAGCAGTTTGGGGACGAACCGAAACATTCAGTACTTC	CASSLGTNRNIQYF
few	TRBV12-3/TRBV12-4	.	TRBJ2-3	TGTGCCAGCAGCCGCGGACAGAGAGAACAAGATACGCAGTATTTT	CASSRGQREQDTQYF
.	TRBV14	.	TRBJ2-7	TGTGCCAGCAGCCCCTACCTACGGTCGACATACGAGCAGTACTTC	CASSPYLRSTYEQYF
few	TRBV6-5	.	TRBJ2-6	TGTGCCAGCAGCTCAACATTCTCTGGGGCCAACGTCCTGACTTTC	CASSSTFSGANVLTF
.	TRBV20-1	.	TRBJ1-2	TGCAGTGCACCAAGCTCCGGGACCTCGGGATATGGCTACACCTTC	CSAPSSGTSGYGYTF
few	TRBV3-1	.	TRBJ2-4	TGTGCCAGCAGCGACAGGTCGTCGGACATTCAGTACTTC	CASSDRSSDIQYF
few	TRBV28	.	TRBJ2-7	TGTGCCAGCAGTTTAAGACGTCAGCCGACCTACGAGCAGTACTTC	CASSLRRQPTYEQYF
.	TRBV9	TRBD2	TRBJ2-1	TGTGCCAGCAGCGTAGGGACTAGCGACTGGGCCTACAATGAGCAGTTCTTC	CASSVGTSDWAYNEQFF
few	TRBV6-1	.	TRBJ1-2	TGTGCCAGCATGGAGGACTATGGCTACACCTTC	CASMEDYGYTF
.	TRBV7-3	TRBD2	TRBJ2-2	TGTGCCAGCAGCCCGGGACTAGCGGGGGTTAACACCGGGGAGCTGTTTTTT	CASSPGLAGVNTGELFF
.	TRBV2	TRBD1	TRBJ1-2	TGTGCCAGCAGGACGGGACAGGGGGGATATGGCTACACCTTC	CASRTGQGGYGYTF
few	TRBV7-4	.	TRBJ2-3	TGTGCCAGCAGCCCGCGAGGTAGCTCTAGCACAGATACGCAGTATTTT	CASSPRGSSSTDTQYF
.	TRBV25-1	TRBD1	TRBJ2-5	TGTGCCAGCAGTGAGGACAGGGGGCCGGAGACCCAGTACTTC	CASSEDRGPETQYF
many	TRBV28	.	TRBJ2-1	TGTCTTCGGGACAAAGACAATGAGCAGTTCTTC	CLRDKDNEQFF
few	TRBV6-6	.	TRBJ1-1	TGTGCCAGCAGGGGAGGGGGGATGAACACTGAAGCTTTCTTT	CASRGGGMNTEAFF
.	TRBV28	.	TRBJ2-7	TGTGCCAGCAGTGCCGGGCTTGTCAGCGAGCAGTACTTC	CASSAGLVSEQYF
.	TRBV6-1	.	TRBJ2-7	TGTGCCAGCGGTAATTTCATGGAGACAGGATCCCCGAGCTCCTACGAGCAGTACTTC	CASGNFMETGSPSSYEQYF
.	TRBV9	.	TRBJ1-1	TGTGCCAGCAGCGTAGTCCGGGGGTTGAACACTGAAGCTTTCTTT	CASSVVRGLNTEAFF
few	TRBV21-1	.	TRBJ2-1	TGTGCCAGCAGCAAAGAGGCAGGACAGGGGTCGGGAAATGAGCAGTTCTTC	CASSKEAGQGSGNEQFF
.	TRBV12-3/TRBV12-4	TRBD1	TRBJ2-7	TGTGCCAGCAACTTTGGACAGGGCGTATCCTACGAGCAGTACTTC	CASNFGQGVSYEQYF
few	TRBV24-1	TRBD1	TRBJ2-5	TGTGCCACGGAAAGGACAGGGTTTGGGGAGACCCAGTACTTC	CATERTGFGETQYF
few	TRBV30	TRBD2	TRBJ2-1	TGTGCCTGGAGTCTCGGACTAGCTCGGAATGAGCAGTTCTTC	CAWSLGLARNEQFF
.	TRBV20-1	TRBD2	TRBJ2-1	TGCAGTGCTCGAAAGCGGGGGGGCCTTGATGAGCAGTTCTTC	CSARKRGGLDEQFF
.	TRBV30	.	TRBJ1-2	TGCGCCTGGCAAGGGGAGATCTATGGCTACACCTTC	CAWQGEIYGYTF
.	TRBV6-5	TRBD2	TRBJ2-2	TGTGCCAGCAGTTACAAGCGGGGGGGCAACGGGGAGCTGTTTTTT	CASSYKRGGNGELFF
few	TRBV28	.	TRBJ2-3	TGTGCCAGCAGTTTCCCCGGGACTGGAGGTACGCAGTATTTT	CASSFPGTGGTQYF
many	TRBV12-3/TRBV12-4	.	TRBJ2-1	TGTGCCAGCATCGCGAGACCCTACAATGAGCAGTTCTTC	CASIARPYNEQFF
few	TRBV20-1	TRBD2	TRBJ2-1	TGCAGTGCTCCCCTACTAGCGGGGTACGATGAGCAGTTCTTC	CSAPLLAGYDEQFF
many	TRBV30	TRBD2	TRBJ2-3	TGTGCCGGAGGGACTAGCGGGATCACAGATACGCAGTATTTT	CAGGTSGITDTQYF
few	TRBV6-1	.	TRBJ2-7	TGTGCCAGCAAACCTCGATCGGGCGAGCAGTACTTC	CASKPRSGEQYF
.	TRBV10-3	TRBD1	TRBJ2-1	TGTGCCATCAGTGAGTCGGGACAGGGCAGCAAGCAGTTCTTC	CAISESGQGSKQFF
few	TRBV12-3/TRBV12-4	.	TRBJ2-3	TGTGCCAGCAGTTTGGCCCTAGCCCATCCAGATACGCAGTATTTT	CASSLALAHPDTQYF
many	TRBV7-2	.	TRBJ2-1	TGTGCCAGCAGCTTAGATCGGGCCCGAGGCGATGAGCAGTTCTTC	CASSLDRARGDEQFF
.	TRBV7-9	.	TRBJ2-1	TGTGCCAGCAGCTTAGAGGGGAGAAAGCTCACGGGGAACAATGAGCAGTTCTTC	CASSLEGRKLTGNNEQFF
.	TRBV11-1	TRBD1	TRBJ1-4	TGTGCCAGCAGCGTCAGGGGGCTTGGAGAAAAACTGTTTTTT	CASSVRGLGEKLFF
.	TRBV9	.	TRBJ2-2	TGTGCCAGCAGCCATTCCAGGGGGGTTAACACCGGGGAGCTGTTTTTT	CASSHSRGVNTGELFF
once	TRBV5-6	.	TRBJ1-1	TGTGCCAGCAGCTTGGTGGGGACGTGGGCTTTCTTT	CASSLVGTWAFF
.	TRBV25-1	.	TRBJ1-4	TGTGCCAGCGGAATGGACAGAAGACTGTTTTTT	CASGMDRRLFF
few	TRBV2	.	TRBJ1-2	TGTGCCAGCAAAAGGACCGGTTATGGCTACACCTTC	CASKRTGYGYTF
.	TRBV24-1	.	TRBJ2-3	TGTGCCACCAGTGACCCTAGCCCGGCCTCCACAGATACGCAGTATTTT	CATSDPSPASTDTQYF
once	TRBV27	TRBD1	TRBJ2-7	TGTGCCAGCAGTGAACAGGGGCCGAGCTTCTACGAGCAGTACTTC	CASSEQGPSFYEQYF
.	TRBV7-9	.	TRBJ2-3	TGTGCCAGCAGCCCTGGGGTAGCCAGCACAGATATGCAGTATTTT	CASSPGVASTDMQYF
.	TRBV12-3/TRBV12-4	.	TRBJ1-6	TGTGCCAGCAGTTTAAAGTCTAATTCACCCCTCCACTTT	CASSLKSNSPLHF
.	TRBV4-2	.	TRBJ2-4	TGTGCCAGCAGCCAAGAAGGACTCACCCCGGCCCAAAACATTCAGTACTTC	CASSQEGLTPAQNIQYF
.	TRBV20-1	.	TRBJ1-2	TGCAGTGCTAGACTGGAGACGGGCTATGGCTACACCTTC	CSARLETGYGYTF
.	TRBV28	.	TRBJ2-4	TGTGCCAGCAGTCCCGCGGGACAGACTGGAAACATTCAGTACTTC	CASSPAGQTGNIQYF
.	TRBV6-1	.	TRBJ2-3	TGTGCCAGCATGCTGGTCAAAGGCACAGATACGCAGTATTTT	CASMLVKGTDTQYF
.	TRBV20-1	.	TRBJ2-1	TGCAGTGTGAGGGGACTGGACAATGAGCAGTTCTTC	CSVRGLDNEQFF
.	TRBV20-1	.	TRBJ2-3	TGCAGTGCTGGCGGGGGCCTAAGCACAGATACGCAGTATTTT	CSAGGGLSTDTQYF
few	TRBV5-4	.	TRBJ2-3	TGTGCCAGCAGCTTGAAAGGGGGTGATACGCAGTATTTT	CASSLKGGDTQYF
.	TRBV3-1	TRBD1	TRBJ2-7	TGTGCCAGCAGCCAGGAAACCGGGACAGGGAGAATCGAGCAGTACTTC	CASSQETGTGRIEQYF
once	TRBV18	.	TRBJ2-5	TGTACCAGCTCACCTGGACGGCAACAAGAGACCCAGTACTTC	CTSSPGRQQETQYF
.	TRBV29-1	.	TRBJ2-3	TGCAGCGTTGTGACAAGTAGCACAGATACGCAGTATTTT	CSVVTSSTDTQYF
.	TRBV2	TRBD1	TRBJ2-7	TGTGCCAGCAGCCCCGAGGGGACAGGGTACAAGGAGCAGTACTTC	CASSPEGTGYKEQYF
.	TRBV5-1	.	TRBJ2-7	TGCGCCAGCAGCTACGGGACACTTAGCTCCTACGAGCAGTACTTC	CASSYGTLSSYEQYF
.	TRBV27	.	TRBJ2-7	TGTGCCAGCAGTGTGGAGGGGGACAACGAGCAGTACTTC	CASSVEGDNEQYF
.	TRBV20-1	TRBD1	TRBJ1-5	TGCAGTGCTAGAGCGACAGGGGGTCAGCCCCAGCATTTT	CSARATGGQPQHF
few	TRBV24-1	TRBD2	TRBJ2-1	TGTGCCACCAGGACTAGCGGGGGGGGCTATGAGCAGTTCTTC	CATRTSGGGYEQFF
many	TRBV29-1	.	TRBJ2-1	TGCAGCGTTGAACCCGGGACCTACAATGAGCAGTTCTTC	CSVEPGTYNEQFF
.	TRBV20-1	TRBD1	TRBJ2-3	TGCAGTGCTAGAGATCCGGGACAGGGGGTCACAGATACGCAGTATTTT	CSARDPGQGVTDTQYF